This record looks at one T cell receptor (beta chain) sequence and its context. The data derive from a study of blood T cell repertoires in COVID-19. Measured with immunoSEQ multiplex PCR; TCRdb has only the in-frame clones, and not every one. The repertoire holds around 220,000 clones, 82% seen once, with approximately 5% in the top ten. The CDR3 runs 14 residues. CDR1 and CDR2 (germline): LGHDT, YNNKEL (reference sequence). Trimming shortened V by 2 bases and J by 1 base, and 9 bases separated the two germline ends. The chain joins TRBV3-1 (or the pseudogene TRBV3-2) to TRBJ2-7; D is unresolved. The TCR comes from a woman older than 75 with active or convalescent COVID-19. What was sequenced was peripheral blood. In DNA, the CDR3 is TGTGCCAGCAGCCAACAAATACAGTCCTACGAGCAGTACTTC. Translated, it gives CASSQQIQSYEQYF.